These 15 T cell receptor beta chains share one sample of origin, sequenced in a study of persistence of HIV-infected CD4 T cells. No antigen has been assigned to these receptors. An overlapping HIV-1 Gag peptide pool stimulated these cells at about 0.9 ug/peptide/mL. CD40L-negative CD69-negative CD45RO-high memory CD4+ T cells were sorted as populations depleted of antigen-responding cells. Sequencing used immunoSEQ version 4 in survey mode. Sequencing used immunoSEQ multiplex PCR; TCRdb keeps in-frame clones, though not all of them. The table records about 36,000 clones, over 65% of them present only once. The specimen was cultured CD4+ T cells from PBMCs, collected from a patient who received antiretroviral therapy. Every receptor here comes from an adult with HIV. The donor label of this sample is uncertain.

This clone was counted once. Here the CDR3 reads CASSLSGRGTEAFF. The CDR3 region has the DNA TGCGCCAGCAGCTTGAGTGGGCGGGGCACTGAAGCTTTCTTT. V is TRBV5-1 and J is TRBJ1-1; D gene unclear. The V end was cut by 1 base, the J end by 4 bases, with 11 bases between. Germline assignment: CDR1 SGHRS and CDR2 YFSETQ. The CDR3 runs to 14 residues.

The rearrangement uses TRBV2 and TRBJ2-7, with TRBD2 as a possible D gene (6 bases). The V end lost 5 bases, the J end lost 9 bases, and 17 bases lay between the germline ends. The germline CDR1 and CDR2 sequences are SNHLY and FYNNEI. The CDR3 consists of 13 residues. CDR3 bases: TGTGCCAGCAGTCAAGACCTACGGGGAGGGCAGTACTTC. It yields the protein CASSQDLRGGQYF. Full variable domain (missing parts from reference TRBV2 and TRBJ2-7): EPEVTQTPSHQVTQMGQEVILRCVPISNHLYFYWYRQILGQKVEFLVSFYNNEISEKSEIFDDQFSVERPDGSNFTLKIRSTKLEDSAMYFCASSQDLRGGQYFGPGTRLTVT.

The genes are TRBV5-4 and TRBJ2-2; D remains ambiguous. Per germline, CDR1 SGHNT and CDR2 YYREEE (reference sequence). This CDR3 region has 14 residues. V was cut by 3 bases and J by 6 bases, with 12 bases left in between. The CDR3: CASSSDAVAGELFF. The CDR3 DNA is TGTGCCAGCAGCTCCGACGCCGTAGCCGGGGAGCTGTTTTTT.

The chain couples TRBV7-9 to TRBJ1-4; D call uncertain. This CDR3 region has 16 residues. Germline V gene sequence: CDR1 SEHNR, CDR2 FQNEAQ (reference sequence). Trimming cost V 2 bases and J 0 bases, with 10 bases left between them. CDR3 in amino acids: CASSLKYSATNEKLFF. DNA for the CDR3: TGTGCCAGCAGCTTAAAATACAGTGCAACTAATGAAAAACTGTTTTTT.

This clone was counted only a few times. This rearrangement joins TRBV7-3 to TRBJ1-3; tentatively, D is TRBD1 (5 bases). The CDR3 runs to 15 residues. Germline V gene lookup returns CDR1 SGHTA and CDR2 FQGTGA. V gave up 5 bases and J gave up 0 bases, with 11 bases separating them. In nucleotides, the CDR3 is TGTGCCAGCAGCCGCGAGGGGAGCTCTGGAAACACCATATATTTT. Translated, it gives CASSREGSSGNTIYF. Variable domain in full (rest from reference TRBV7-3 and TRBJ1-3): GAGVSQTPSNKVTEKGKYVELRCDPISGHTALYWYRQSLGQGPEFLIYFQGTGAADDSGLPNDRFFAVRPEGSVSTLKIQRTERGDSAVYLCASSREGSSGNTIYFGEGSWLTVV.

Only one count was recorded for this clone. J is TRBJ2-7 and V is TRBV18, with D unclear. V was clipped by 3 bases and J by 0 bases, with 3 bases between them. This CDR3 comprises 12 residues. CDR1 is KGHSH, CDR2 LQKENI, per germline. CDR3 sequence reads: CASSPDSYEQYF. DNA of the CDR3: TGTGCCAGCTCACCGGACTCCTACGAGCAGTACTTC.

This clone was detected a few times. The chain recombines TRBV5-1 with TRBJ2-2; the D gene is possibly TRBD1 (5 bases). The V end was cut by 5 bases, the J end by 1 base, with 12 bases between. There are 15 residues in the CDR3. CDR1 is SGHRS, CDR2 YFSETQ, per germline. DNA of the CDR3: TGCGCCAGCAGGCTGGTCCAGGGGAACACCGGGGAGCTGTTTTTT. Amino acid sequence: CASRLVQGNTGELFF.

The V call is TRBV28, the J call TRBJ1-4; 8 bases fit TRBD1. The V gene end was trimmed by 4 bases and the J gene end by 8 bases; junction bases not matched to a gene: 12. CDR3 length equals 16 residues. From germline, CDR1 is MDHEN and CDR2 SYDVKM. In DNA form, the CDR3 reads TGTGCCAGCAGTTCCTTTTACGGACAGGGAAGGGAAAAACTGTTTTTT. Its translation is CASSSFYGQGREKLFF.

This rearrangement joins TRBV27 to TRBJ1-6; TRBD1 aligns across 7 bases. This CDR3 is built from 15 residues. Germline V lookup: CDR1 MNHEY, CDR2 SMNVEV (reference sequence). With V trimmed by 4 bases and J by 7 bases, 7 bases remained unmatched. CDR3 loop: CASSSTGKGNSPLHF. CDR3 nucleotide sequence: TGTGCCAGCAGTTCGACAGGGAAGGGGAATTCACCCCTCCACTTT.

The rearrangement joins TRBV27 to TRBJ2-3, with a tentative D call TRBD2 (6 bases). Germline values: CDR1 MNHEY, CDR2 SMNVEV (reference sequence). The CDR3 length is 15 residues. The V end was cut by 2 bases, the J end by 4 bases, with 13 bases between. Here the CDR3 DNA reads TGTGCCAGCAGTTTACAGCCGGGGAGGTCAGATACGCAGTATTTT. Translated: CASSLQPGRSDTQYF.

The table lists this clone with a few counts. This chain joins TRBV2 and TRBJ2-4; 7 bases fit TRBD1. The ends lost 6 bases at V and 6 bases at J; junction bases unmatched: 2. CDR1 and CDR2 from the germline V gene are SNHLY and FYNNEI. This CDR3 contains 12 residues. The CDR3 sequence: CASRGQINIQYF. For the CDR3, the DNA is TGTGCCAGCAGGGGACAGATAAACATTCAGTACTTC.

The chain uses TRBV5-1 and TRBJ2-2; 8 nucleotides agree with TRBD2. Germline values: CDR1 SGHRS, CDR2 YFSETQ. CDR3 length: 15 residues. V gave up 4 bases and J gave up 1 base; unmatched junction bases: 3. The CDR3 spells CASSPTSGNTGELFF. As DNA, the CDR3 is TGCGCCAGCAGCCCCACTAGCGGGAACACCGGGGAGCTGTTTTTT.

V and J are TRBV10-3 and TRBJ1-1, with D unclear. Deletions cut 6 bases from V and 1 base from J, with 9 bases between. The CDR3 contains 13 residues. Germline assignment: CDR1 ENHRY and CDR2 SYGVKD. The CDR3 sequence: CAISLQPNTEAFF. CDR3 sequence (DNA): TGTGCCATCAGCTTACAACCGAACACTGAAGCTTTCTTT.

With regard to this clone: Other DNA sequences in this specimen translate into the identical CDR3. In DNA form, the CDR3 reads TGTGCCAGCTGGCCGGGACAGGGGAGCAATGAGCAGTTCTTC. It yields the protein CASWPGQGSNEQFF. V is TRBV7-9 and J is TRBJ2-1; 10 nucleotides match TRBD1. Trimming at V came to 8 bases and at J to 6 bases, leaving 7 bases not matched to a gene. CDR3 size: 14 residues. Germline V gene sequence: CDR1 SEHNR, CDR2 FQNEAQ (reference sequence).

The chain uses TRBV7-9 and TRBJ2-7, with 11 positions matching TRBD1. This CDR3 is built from 14 residues. The junction had 2 bases not matched to a gene; V was cut back by 4 bases and J by 3 bases. The germline CDR1 and CDR2 sequences are SEHNR and FQNEAQ (reference sequence). This CDR3 reads CASSSGTGGYEQYF. The CDR3 DNA is TGTGCCAGCAGCTCCGGGACAGGGGGCTACGAGCAGTACTTC.